This record concerns one TCR beta chain sequence. This entry comes from a study of blood T cells in healthy people across ages. Combining a sample-barcoded 5' primer with a J-beta primer mix, a second PCR ran for roughly 6 to 12 cycles. TCRdb used MiXCR to reprocess the 5' RACE reads, holding one entry per CDR3 protein. The sample carries over 450,000 distinct CDR3 sequences, less than 25% recorded once. Deletions cut 1 base from V and 0 bases from J, with 10 bases between. This CDR3 region has 15 residues. Per the germline V gene, CDR1 is MNHEY and CDR2 is SMNVEV (reference sequence). The sample was also linked to a second study, of T cells of mothers and their children.

This chain connects TRBV27 to TRBJ2-7; a weak D match, TRBD1 (6 bases). Source material: blood. The receptor was isolated from a boy aged 10-17 years in good health. CDR3 amino acids: CASSLWGPFSYEQYF. CDR3 sequence (DNA): TGTGCCAGCAGTTTATGGGGGCCTTTCTCCTACGAGCAGTACTTC.